The source of this TCR beta chain is a study of T-cell reconstitution after alpha-beta-depleted transplantation in children. Using unique molecular identifiers, the investigators prepared the TCRbeta library. TCRdb itself ran the PCR reads through MiXCR, one entry per CDR3 protein. The sample consists of a few hundred thousand distinct CDR3 sequences, around 12% of them appearing once. The CDR3 runs to 14 residues. J was trimmed by 8 bases and V by 6 bases; bases with no gene match: 2. The germline V gene encodes CDR1 ENHRY and CDR2 SYGVKD. There are a few counts of this clonotype. This specimen consisted of PBMCs from the stem cell graft donor, obtained from the stem cell graft. This chain uses TRBV10-3 with TRBJ2-1; 15 bases align to TRBD2. This sequence originates from a human donor who donated a stem cell graft to a child with combined immunodeficiency. The CDR3 region has the DNA TGTGCCATCAGAGGACTAGCGGGAGGGGATGAGCAGTTCTTC. It encodes CAIRGLAGGDEQFF.